This T cell receptor (beta chain) was sequenced for a study of blood T cell repertoires in COVID-19. The wider study: COVID-19 samples, acute and convalescent, were from the United States, Italy and Spain. PBMCs, B-cell-depleted T cells, or T cells provided the cDNA or gDNA that made up the material.

Clones were read by immunoSEQ multiplex PCR, and TCRdb kept only the in-frame ones, dropping some. The sample lists about 180,000 clones, over 80% occurring once. Patients from Seattle were sampled longitudinally, starting during active infection. The receptor's source is a woman in her 70s with COVID-19, enrolled during active disease. Material: peripheral blood.

The CDR3 reads CASSIGGQGSYEQYF. In nucleotides, the CDR3 is TGTGCCAGTAGTATCGGGGGACAGGGATCCTACGAGCAGTACTTC. The V and J genes are TRBV19 and TRBJ2-7, with 9 bases aligning to TRBD1. V was clipped by 3 bases and J by 1 base; unmatched bases: 4. The CDR3 totals 15 residues. Germline V gene sequence: CDR1 LNHDA, CDR2 SQIVND (reference sequence).